This T cell receptor beta chain was profiled in a study of identical twins. Comments on this clonotype: What it binds is not known.

Via MiXCR, TCRdb re-called the 5' RACE reads, giving one row per CDR3 protein. The sample lists 1.5 million or so distinct CDR3 sequences; under 35% were seen once. Every donor was a healthy Caucasian. V was pared by 0 bases and J by 9 bases, with 12 bases between. Germline lookup yields CDR1 SEHNR and CDR2 FQNEAQ (reference sequence). The CDR3 has 14 amino acids. General study points: Analyses of zero insertions could be partly confounded by invariant MAIT and iNKT cells. Conclusions were drawn cross-sectionally by statistical analysis, without following the same donors. Clonotypes of the beta chain that were abundant in cord blood carried fewer insertions (memory repertoires showed none).

The receptor was isolated from a newborn girl in good health. The V and J genes are TRBV7-9 and TRBJ1-5, with a weak D call TRBD1 (5 bases). Sequenced input: cord blood. The CDR3 sequence: CASSLAGAPGPQHF. CDR3 DNA sequence: TGTGCCAGCAGCTTAGCAGGGGCCCCCGGGCCCCAGCATTTT.